This T cell receptor beta chain was sequenced for a study of blood T cell repertoires in COVID-19. Study-wide context: The samples span acute and convalescent COVID-19 from the United States, Italy and Spain. T cells, B-cell-depleted T cells, or PBMCs provided the cDNA or gDNA that served as material.

Original methodology: Reference gene primer amplification gave nucleated cell count estimates. Clones were sequenced by immunoSEQ multiplex PCR, and TCRdb holds only the in-frame ones, with some missing. V and J calls and clone size are those listed in that table; D and trimming were worked out from the DNA. The sample shows roughly 120,000 clones, approximately 83% of them seen only once. The germline V gene encodes CDR1 LNHDA and CDR2 SQIVND (reference sequence). The CDR3 extends over 15 amino acids. The V segment lost 5 bases and the J segment 6 bases; nucleotides outside the gene matches: 5. V is TRBV19 and J is TRBJ1-5; 12 positions agree with TRBD1. The sequence derives from a woman aged 70-85 years with acute or convalescent COVID-19. The sequencing input was peripheral blood. DNA of the CDR3: TGTGCCAGTAGTCCTCGGGGACAGGGGGCTCAGCCCCAGCATTTT. Translated: CASSPRGQGAQPQHF. Based on the CDR3 plus reference TRBV19 and TRBJ1-5, the full variable domain is DGGITQSPKYLFRKEGQNVTLSCEQNLNHDAMYWYRQDPGQGLRLIYYSQIVNDFQKGDIAEGYSVSREKKESFPLTVTSAQKNPTAFYLCASSPRGQGAQPQHFGDGTRLSIL.